The 9 T cell receptor beta chains below come from one sample, sequenced in a study of blood T cell repertoires in COVID-19. Generated by immunoSEQ multiplex PCR, the TCRdb table keeps only in-frame clones and is missing some. The table records about 220,000 clones, roughly 85% of them present only once. Sequencing was done on a sample of peripheral blood. These receptors came from a woman between 65 and 79 years old with COVID-19, enrolled during active disease.

The V gene is TRBV6-2 or TRBV6-3, the J gene TRBJ1-5; 11 nucleotides match TRBD1. V lost 1 base, J lost 0 bases, and 8 bases stayed unmatched. Germline CDR1 and CDR2: MNHEY and SVGEGT. This CDR3 comprises 19 residues. The CDR3 loop is CASSYWGTGGPYSNQPQHF. CDR3 sequence (DNA): TGTGCCAGCAGTTACTGGGGGACAGGGGGACCGTATAGCAATCAGCCCCAGCATTTT.

V and J are TRBV4-2 and TRBJ2-7; D gene ambiguous. CDR3 length: 13 amino acids. V was cut by 4 bases and J by 0 bases, with 7 bases left in between. Germline V gene lookup returns CDR1 LGHNA and CDR2 YNFKEQ. CDR3 DNA: TGTGCCAGCAGCCCAAGGAGCTCCTACGAGCAGTACTTC. This encodes CASSPRSSYEQYF.

The CDR3 here is CASSGLLTGLGDEQYF. The CDR3 region has the DNA TGTGCCAGCAGCGGGCTCCTCACAGGGCTGGGAGACGAGCAGTACTTC. V gene TRBV3-1 (or the pseudogene TRBV3-2) combines with J gene TRBJ2-7, with D perhaps matching TRBD1 (6 bases). Germline CDR1 and CDR2: LGHDT and YNNKEL (reference sequence). With 5 bases removed from V and 5 bases from J, the gap between germline ends came to 22 bases. This CDR3 has 16 amino acids.

Notes on this clone: At one end the junction does not follow the germline gene, possibly because of a read error. The chain joins TRBV7-7 to TRBJ1-1; 9 nucleotides agree with TRBD1. This CDR3 contains 20 residues. Germline V gene lookup returns CDR1 SSHAT and CDR2 FNYEAQ (reference sequence). The DNA of the CDR3 is TGTGCTAGCAGCTCAACGGACAGGGGCGAGAATCATGCGGGGAACACTGAAGCTTTCTTT. As protein: CASSSTDRGENHAGNTEAFF.

A single count supports this clone. The gene calls are TRBV7-9 and TRBJ2-7; D remains unclear. The CDR3 is 12 amino acids. Deletions cut 5 bases from V and 2 bases from J, with 7 bases between. The germline V gene encodes CDR1 SEHNR and CDR2 FQNEAQ (reference sequence). The CDR3 region has the DNA TGTGCCAGCAGCCTCACAGCCTACGAGCAGTACTTC. Protein product: CASSLTAYEQYF.

The rearrangement links TRBV11-3 to TRBJ2-1; D might be TRBD2 (5 bases). The CDR3 consists of 17 residues. Trimming removed 0 bases from V and 0 bases from J, with 12 bases in between. Germline assignment: CDR1 SGHNT and CDR2 YENEEA. The CDR3 spells CASSLEMGVSSYNEQFF. Written as DNA, the CDR3 is TGTGCCAGCAGCTTAGAGATGGGAGTAAGCTCCTACAATGAGCAGTTCTTC.

This chain connects TRBV7-2 to TRBJ1-1; perhaps TRBD1 as D (5 bases). The germline V gene encodes CDR1 SGHTA and CDR2 FQGNSA. Trimming shortened V by 1 base and J by 3 bases, and 9 bases separated the two germline ends. The CDR3 covers 14 residues. The chain's CDR3 is CASSLEGTDTEAFF. CDR3 nucleotide sequence: TGTGCCAGCAGCTTAGAGGGGACTGACACTGAAGCTTTCTTT.

The genes are TRBV7-9 and TRBJ2-3, with 13 nucleotides matching TRBD2. Germline V gene data show CDR1 as SEHNR and CDR2 as FQNEAQ (reference sequence). Trimming removed 3 bases from V and 5 bases from J; junction bases left unmatched: 8. This CDR3 comprises 17 residues. As DNA, the CDR3 is TGTGCCAGCAGCTTGAAACTAGCGGGGGGGCTTCTAGATACGCAGTATTTT. This translates into CASSLKLAGGLLDTQYF.

The genes are TRBV27 and TRBJ2-3; the match to TRBD2 covers 11 bases. The CDR3 runs 13 residues. With 6 bases clipped from V and 5 bases from J, the junction kept 1 base outside the gene matches. Germline CDR1 is MNHEY and CDR2 is SMNVEV (reference sequence). For the CDR3, the DNA is TGTGCCAGCAGACTAGCGGGAGTAGATACGCAGTATTTT. Translated, it gives CASRLAGVDTQYF.